Below are 15 T cell receptor beta chains sequenced from a single sample in a study of Tregs in tolerant kidney transplant recipients. Generated by immunoSEQ multiplex PCR, the TCRdb table keeps only in-frame clones and is missing some. This listing includes some 31,000 clones. The starting material was CD8+ T cells from blood, obtained before the transplant. Receptors were obtained from a human donor who received a combined kidney and bone marrow transplant.

As concerns this clone: The read stops 3 residues short of the end of the CDR3; the missing end is completed from the germline J gene. This rearrangement joins TRBV7-8 to TRBJ2-1, with 8 positions matching TRBD2. The CDR3 extends over 15 amino acids. The germline V gene encodes CDR1 SGHVS and CDR2 FQNEAQ. The ends lost 5 bases at V and 4 bases at J; junction bases unmatched: 7. CDR3 bases read: TGTGCCAGCAGCCTAGTAGCGGGGTCGTACAATGAG. This gives the protein CASSLVAGSYNE. In full, the CDR3 reads CASSLVAGSYNEQFF.

As for this clone: The read ends 3 residues early relative to the CDR3; the germline J gene fills the gap. This chain uses TRBV7-9 with TRBJ2-1; D possibly corresponds to TRBD1 (5 bases). Germline-derived CDR1 and CDR2 are SEHNR and FQNEAQ (reference sequence). The V and J ends lost 1 base and 8 bases respectively, with 12 bases between them. The CDR3 covers 14 residues. The CDR3 loop is CASSLVAQVDEQFF. CDR3 bases read: TGTGCCAGCAGCTTAGTTGCACAGGTGGATGAG.

A note on this clone: The read stops 3 residues short of the end of the CDR3; the missing end is completed from the germline J gene. V is TRBV20-1 and J is TRBJ2-5, with D possibly being TRBD1 (5 bases). Germline-derived CDR1 and CDR2 are DFQATT and SNEGSKA (reference sequence). This CDR3 is 17 amino acids long. V lost 0 bases and J 1 base, leaving 18 bases between the germline ends. Here the CDR3 reads CSARDPLRVQIQETQYF. CDR3 DNA (partial): TGCAGTGCTAGAGACCCCCTCAGGGTACAAATCCAAGAGACC.

As concerns this clone: Coverage ceases 3 residues before the CDR3 finishes, and the germline J gene fills in the end. The chain is built from TRBV7-8 and TRBJ2-3; the D gene is possibly TRBD2 (5 bases). Trimming cost V 8 bases and J 0 bases, with 21 bases left between them. From germline, CDR1 is SGHVS and CDR2 FQNEAQ. This CDR3 has 17 amino acids. The CDR3 spells CASGTSEIRTSTDTQYF. CDR3 DNA (partial): TGTGCCAGCGGAACTAGTGAGATCCGAACTAGCACAGATACG.

About this clone: Read sequence stops 3 residues before the CDR3 end, and the germline J gene provides the missing end. The chain uses TRBV19 and TRBJ1-1; D gene unclear. Germline V CDR1 and CDR2: LNHDA, SQIVND (reference sequence). Trimming shortened V by 5 bases and J by 4 bases, and 14 bases separated the two germline ends. The CDR3 sequence is 14 residues long. The CDR3 bases that were read are TGTGCCAGTAGTCGGGTTGAAGGCCGCACTGAA. Amino acids: CASSRVEGRTE. The entire CDR3 sequence reads CASSRVEGRTEAFF.

Details on this clone: Read sequence stops 3 residues before the CDR3 end, and the germline J gene provides the missing end. The gene calls are TRBV7-2 and TRBJ2-7; 7 positions match TRBD2. Per the germline V gene, CDR1 is SGHTA and CDR2 is FQGNSA. V was clipped by 2 bases and J by 3 bases; unmatched bases: 7. CDR3 length: 15 residues. This CDR3 reads CASSLSSSGGYEQYF. CDR3 DNA (partial): TGTGCCAGCAGCTTATCGTCTAGCGGAGGCTACGAG. Looking up the rest from reference TRBV7-2 and TRBJ2-7 gives the full variable domain: GAGVSQSPSNKVTEKGKDVELRCDPISGHTALYWYRQSLGQGLEFLIYFQGNSAPDKSGLPSDRFSAERTGGSVSTLTIQRTQQEDSAVYLCASSLSSSGGYEQYFGPGTRLTVT.

In regard to this clone: The read halts 3 residues ahead of the CDR3 end, with the missing end drawn from the germline J gene. The chain carries TRBV7-9 and TRBJ1-1; no reliable D call. V dropped 0 bases and J dropped 7 bases, with 9 bases sitting between them. Germline CDR1 reads SEHNR; CDR2 reads FQNEAQ (reference sequence). The CDR3 extends over 13 amino acids. The CDR3 loop reads CASSLAGPYEAFF. CDR3 DNA, as far as it was read: TGTGCCAGCAGCTTAGCCGGTCCGTATGAA.

About this clone: The read halts 3 residues ahead of the CDR3 end, with the missing end drawn from the germline J gene. This chain connects TRBV7-8 to TRBJ1-1, with a tentative D call TRBD1 (5 bases). The CDR3 consists of 13 residues. Per germline, CDR1 SGHVS and CDR2 FQNEAQ. CDR3 DNA, as far as it was read: TGTGCCAGCAGCGTGGTCGACGCGGGGCCA. This gives the protein CASSVVDAGP. The complete CDR3 sequence is CASSVVDAGPAFF.

A word on this clone: The CDR3 end lies 3 residues beyond the end of the read and is filled in from the germline J gene. The chain employs TRBV5-5 and TRBJ1-1, with D possibly TRBD1 on 5 matching bases. CDR1 and CDR2 from the germline V gene are SGHKS and YYEKEE (reference sequence). With 4 bases removed from V and 5 bases from J, the gap between germline ends came to 18 bases. The CDR3 extends over 15 amino acids. CDR3 DNA (partial): TGTGCCAGCAGCAACCCGGGGGAGGGCAGGACTGAA. Its protein is CASSNPGEGRTE. The CDR3 as a whole reads CASSNPGEGRTEAFF.

Concerning this clone: The read halts 3 residues ahead of the CDR3 end, with the missing end drawn from the germline J gene. This sequence joins TRBV2 and TRBJ2-5; 11 nucleotides match TRBD2. V dropped 7 bases and J dropped 2; count of bases not matched to a gene: 6. The CDR3 runs to 15 residues. CDR1 SNHLY and CDR2 FYNNEI come from the germline V gene. CDR3 sequence: CASIKGLAVQETQYF. The covered CDR3 bases are TGTGCCAGCATAAAGGGACTAGCGGTACAAGAGACC.

For this clone: The CDR3 extends 3 residues past the end of the read, so its final part is completed from the germline J gene. The chain joins TRBV29-1 to TRBJ2-7; possibly TRBD2 for D (5 bases). Per germline, CDR1 SQVTM and CDR2 ANQGSEA. This CDR3 has 13 residues. Between the trimmed V and J ends, which lost 8 bases and 0 bases, there was a span of 14 bases. The CDR3 loop reads CSLADSSSYEQYF. CDR3 bases read: TGCAGCTTGGCGGACTCAAGCTCCTACGAG.

As regards this clone: The read comes to an end 3 residues before the CDR3 does, leaving the germline J gene to fill in the end. The chain employs TRBV7-6 and TRBJ2-2; D is unclear. Trimming took off 0 bases at V and 5 bases at J, with 10 bases between the two ends. Germline-derived CDR1 and CDR2 are SGHVS and FNYEAQ. The CDR3 contains 15 residues. The CDR3 bases that were read are TGTGCCAGCAGCTTAGCTTTGTTGTCTACCGGGGAG. Its protein product is CASSLALLSTGE. The entire CDR3 protein is CASSLALLSTGELFF.

A note on this clone: The read gets to within 3 residues of the CDR3 end, and the germline J gene fills in the rest. The chain employs TRBV29-1 and TRBJ2-5, with 8 bases identical to TRBD1. Germline lookup yields CDR1 SQVTM and CDR2 ANQGSEA. V shed 3 bases and J 5 bases; nucleotides not matched to a gene: 5. This CDR3 region has 13 residues. The sequenced CDR3 bases are TGCAGCGTTGACTGGACAGGGTTGGAGACC. It yields the protein CSVDWTGLET. The complete CDR3 protein is CSVDWTGLETQYF.

Concerning this clone: The sequence runs out 3 residues before the end of the CDR3; the remainder is reconstructed from the germline J gene. The V call is TRBV7-2, the J call TRBJ1-4, with D possibly being TRBD1 (6 bases). The CDR3 is 15 amino acids. Trimming cost V 2 bases and J 6 bases, with 13 bases left between them. Germline CDR1 SGHTA, CDR2 FQGNSA. CDR3: CASSLRGGGDEKLFF. The sequenced CDR3 bases are TGTGCCAGCAGCTTAAGGGGGGGAGGGGATGAAAAA.

CDR3 DNA (partial): TGTGCCAGTAGTATAGGGACAGGGGGGGTATCACCC. It is translated as CASSIGTGGVSP. The CDR3 in its entirety is CASSIGTGGVSPLHF. The chain uses TRBV19 and TRBJ1-6; 10 bases are shared with TRBD1. The observed sequence ends 3 residues before the CDR3 terminus, with the missing tail filled in from the germline J gene. Germline V gene sequence: CDR1 LNHDA, CDR2 SQIVND (reference sequence). After removal of 1 base from V and 10 bases from J, the junction contained 4 bases not matched to a gene. The CDR3 extends over 15 amino acids.